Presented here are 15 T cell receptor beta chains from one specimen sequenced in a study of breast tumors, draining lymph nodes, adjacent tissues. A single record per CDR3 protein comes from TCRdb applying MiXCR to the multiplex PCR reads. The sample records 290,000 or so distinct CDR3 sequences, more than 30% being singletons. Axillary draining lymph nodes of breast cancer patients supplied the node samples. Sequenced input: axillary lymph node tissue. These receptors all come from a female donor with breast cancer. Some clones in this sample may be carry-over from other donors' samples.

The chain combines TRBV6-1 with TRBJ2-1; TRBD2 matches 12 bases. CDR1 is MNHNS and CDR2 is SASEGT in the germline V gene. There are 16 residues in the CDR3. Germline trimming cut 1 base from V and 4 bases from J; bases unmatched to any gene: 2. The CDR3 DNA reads TGTGCCAGCAGTGAAGAGCTAGCGGGGGGGTACAATGAGCAGTTCTTC. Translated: CASSEELAGGYNEQFF.

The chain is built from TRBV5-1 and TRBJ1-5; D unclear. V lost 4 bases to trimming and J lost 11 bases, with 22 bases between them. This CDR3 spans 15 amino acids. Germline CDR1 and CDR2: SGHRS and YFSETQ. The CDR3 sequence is CASSQTPDSNQSQHF. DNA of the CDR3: TGCGCCAGCAGCCAGACCCCAGATAGCAACCAGTCCCAGCATTTT.

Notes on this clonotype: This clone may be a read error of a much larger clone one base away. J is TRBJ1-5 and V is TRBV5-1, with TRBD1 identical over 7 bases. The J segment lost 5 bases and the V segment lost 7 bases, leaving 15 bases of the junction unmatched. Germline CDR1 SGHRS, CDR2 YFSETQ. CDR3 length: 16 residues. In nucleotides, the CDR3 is TGCGCCAGCCCGACAGGGTCGGGGTTAGACGATCAGCCCCAGCATTTT. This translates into CASPTGSGLDDQPQHF.

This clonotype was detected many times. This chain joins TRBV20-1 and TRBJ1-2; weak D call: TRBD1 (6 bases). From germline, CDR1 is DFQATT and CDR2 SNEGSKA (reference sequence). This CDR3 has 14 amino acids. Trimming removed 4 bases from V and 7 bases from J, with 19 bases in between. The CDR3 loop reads CSATVPGAFSGYTF. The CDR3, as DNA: TGCAGTGCTACCGTGCCGGGGGCCTTTTCTGGCTACACCTTC.

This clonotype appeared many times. Here the CDR3 reads CASSPSGRNEQFF. Written as DNA, the CDR3 is TGTGCCAGTAGTCCGAGCGGGAGGAATGAGCAGTTCTTC. The chain employs TRBV19 and TRBJ2-1, with 9 bases identical to TRBD2. J lost 7 bases, V lost 5 bases, and 3 bases had no gene match. This CDR3 is built from 13 residues. Per the germline V gene, CDR1 is LNHDA and CDR2 is SQIVND (reference sequence).

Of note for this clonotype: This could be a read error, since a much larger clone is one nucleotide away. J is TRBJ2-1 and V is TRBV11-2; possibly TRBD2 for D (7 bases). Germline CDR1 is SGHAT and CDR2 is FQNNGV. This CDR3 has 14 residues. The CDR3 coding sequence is TGTGTCAGCAGCTTAGGGGGGGACCTAGCGTTGCAGTTCTTC. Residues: CVSSLGGDLALQFF.

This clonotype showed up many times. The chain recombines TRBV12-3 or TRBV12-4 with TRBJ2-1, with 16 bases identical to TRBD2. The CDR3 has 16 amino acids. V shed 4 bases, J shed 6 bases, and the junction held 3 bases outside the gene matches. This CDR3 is CASSSGTSGRVNEQFF. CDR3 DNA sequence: TGTGCCAGCAGTTCCGGGACTAGCGGGAGGGTCAATGAGCAGTTCTTC.

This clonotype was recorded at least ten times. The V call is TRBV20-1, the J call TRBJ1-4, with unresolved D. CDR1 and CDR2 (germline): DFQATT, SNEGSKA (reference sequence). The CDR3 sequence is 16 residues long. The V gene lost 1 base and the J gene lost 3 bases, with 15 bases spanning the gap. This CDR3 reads CSARVPSGKSNEKLFF. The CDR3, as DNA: TGCAGTGCTAGAGTACCCTCCGGGAAGTCTAATGAAAAACTGTTTTTT.

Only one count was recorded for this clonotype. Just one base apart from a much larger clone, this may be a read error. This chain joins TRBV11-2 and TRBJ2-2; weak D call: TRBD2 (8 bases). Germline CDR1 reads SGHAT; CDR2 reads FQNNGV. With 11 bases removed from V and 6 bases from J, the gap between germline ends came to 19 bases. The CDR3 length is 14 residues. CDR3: CAGGGRGLSGELFF. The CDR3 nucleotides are TGTGCCGGCGGGGGGAGGGGGCTGTCCGGGGAGCTGTTTTTT.

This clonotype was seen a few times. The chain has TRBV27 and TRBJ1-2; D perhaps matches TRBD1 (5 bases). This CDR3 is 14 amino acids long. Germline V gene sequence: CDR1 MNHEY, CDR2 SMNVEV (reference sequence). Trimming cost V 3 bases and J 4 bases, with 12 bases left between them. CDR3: CASSFTPGTYGYTF. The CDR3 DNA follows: TGTGCCAGCAGTTTCACCCCTGGGACCTATGGCTACACCTTC.

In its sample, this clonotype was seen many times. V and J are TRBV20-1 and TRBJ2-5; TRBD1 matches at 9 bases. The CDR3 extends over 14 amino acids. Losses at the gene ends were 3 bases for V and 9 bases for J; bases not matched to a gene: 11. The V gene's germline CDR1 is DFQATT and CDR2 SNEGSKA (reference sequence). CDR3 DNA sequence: TGCAGTGCTAGTCCGGGACAGGGATTTTTGGCCCAGTACTTC. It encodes CSASPGQGFLAQYF.

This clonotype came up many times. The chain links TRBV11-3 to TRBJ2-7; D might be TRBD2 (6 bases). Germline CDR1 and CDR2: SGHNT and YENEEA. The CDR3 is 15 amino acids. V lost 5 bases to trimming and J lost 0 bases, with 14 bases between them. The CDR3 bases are TGTGCCAGCAGCGGTTTAGCGGAGCCCTCCTACGAGCAGTACTTC. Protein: CASSGLAEPSYEQYF.

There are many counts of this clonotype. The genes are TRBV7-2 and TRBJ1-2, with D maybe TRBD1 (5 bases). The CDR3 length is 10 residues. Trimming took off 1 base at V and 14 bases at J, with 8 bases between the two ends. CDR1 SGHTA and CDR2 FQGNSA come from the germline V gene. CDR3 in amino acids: CASSLGTRTF. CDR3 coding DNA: TGTGCCAGCAGCTTAGGGACACGAACCTTC.

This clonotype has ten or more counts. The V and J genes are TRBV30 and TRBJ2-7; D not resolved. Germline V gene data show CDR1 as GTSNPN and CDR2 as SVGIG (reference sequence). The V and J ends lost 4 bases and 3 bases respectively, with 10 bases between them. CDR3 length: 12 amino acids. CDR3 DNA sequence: TGTGCCTGGAATCGTAGGGACTACGAGCAGTACTTC. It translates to CAWNRRDYEQYF.

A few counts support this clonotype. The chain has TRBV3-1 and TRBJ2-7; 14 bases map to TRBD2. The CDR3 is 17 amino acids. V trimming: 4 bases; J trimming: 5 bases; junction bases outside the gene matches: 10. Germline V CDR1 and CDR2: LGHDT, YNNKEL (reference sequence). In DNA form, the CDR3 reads TGTGCCAGCAGCCGGACCGGGACTAGCGGGAGAAGTAACGAGCAGTACTTC. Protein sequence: CASSRTGTSGRSNEQYF.